This T cell receptor beta chain was profiled in a study of CD8+CD57+ T cells in acquired aplastic anemia. Regarding this clonotype: The antigen is not known.

The study's findings and limits: The CD8+ Simpson's diversity of patients and controls was not significantly different. Common to patients and controls were twenty-nine CD8+ CDR3 sequences.

Germline assignment: CDR1 LNHDA and CDR2 SQIVND (reference sequence). The CDR3 is made up of 14 amino acids. Trimming removed 5 bases from V and 0 bases from J, with 7 bases in between. Genomic DNA served as template for TCR beta VDJ and CDR3 profiling. TCRdb reanalysed the reads using MiXCR and keeps one entry per CDR3 protein. The table includes 250,000 to 350,000 distinct CDR3 sequences, 55% to 60% detected once. This chain links TRBV19 with TRBJ1-4, with D unclear. Sequencing input: sorted CD4+, CD8+, or CD8+CD57+ T cells (not recorded which) from PBMCs. The sequence was collected from a human donor with severe aplastic anemia or a healthy control (not recorded which). The CDR3 sequence is CASSRQATNEKLFF. CDR3 DNA sequence: TGTGCCAGTAGTCGGCAGGCAACTAATGAAAAACTGTTTTTT.